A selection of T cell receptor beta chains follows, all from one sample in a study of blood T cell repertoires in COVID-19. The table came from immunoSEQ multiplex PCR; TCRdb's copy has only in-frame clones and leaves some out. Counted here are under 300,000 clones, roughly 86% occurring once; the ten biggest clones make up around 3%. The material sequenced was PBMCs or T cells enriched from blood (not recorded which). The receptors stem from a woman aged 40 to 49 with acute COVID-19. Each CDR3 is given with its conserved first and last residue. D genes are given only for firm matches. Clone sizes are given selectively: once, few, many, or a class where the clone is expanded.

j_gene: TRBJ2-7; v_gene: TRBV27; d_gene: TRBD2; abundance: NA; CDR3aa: CASSPRISGRIGQYF; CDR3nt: TGTGCCAGCAGTCCCCGCATTAGCGGGAGAATCGGGCAGTACTTC
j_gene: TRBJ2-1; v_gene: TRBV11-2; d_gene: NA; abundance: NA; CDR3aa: CASSLVPGATYNEQFF; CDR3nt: TGTGCCAGCAGCTTAGTCCCGGGAGCCACCTACAATGAGCAGTTCTTC
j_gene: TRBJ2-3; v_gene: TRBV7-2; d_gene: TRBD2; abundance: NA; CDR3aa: CASSFFAGGGDTQYF; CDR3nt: TGTGCCAGCAGCTTCTTCGCGGGAGGTGGAGATACGCAGTATTTT
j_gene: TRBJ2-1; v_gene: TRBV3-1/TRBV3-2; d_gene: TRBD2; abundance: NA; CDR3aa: CASSQDPLAGAYNEQFF; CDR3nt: TGTGCCAGCAGCCAAGACCCGCTAGCGGGAGCCTACAATGAGCAGTTCTTC
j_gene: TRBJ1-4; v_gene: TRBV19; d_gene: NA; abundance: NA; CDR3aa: CASSEGRAGPIGEKLFF; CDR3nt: TGTGCCAGTAGTGAAGGACGGGCAGGGCCTATAGGCGAAAAACTGTTTTTT
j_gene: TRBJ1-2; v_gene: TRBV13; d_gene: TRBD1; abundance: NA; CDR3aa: CASSRRDIGQGGYGYTF; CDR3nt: TGTGCCAGCAGCAGGAGAGATATAGGACAGGGCGGCTATGGCTACACCTTC
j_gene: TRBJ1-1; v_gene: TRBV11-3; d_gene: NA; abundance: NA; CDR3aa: CASSPDRVNTEAFF; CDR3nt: TGTGCCAGCAGCCCGGACAGAGTGAACACTGAAGCTTTCTTT
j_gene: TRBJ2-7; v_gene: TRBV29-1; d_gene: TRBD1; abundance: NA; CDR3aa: CSVGQGPEQYF; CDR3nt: TGCAGCGTTGGACAGGGCCCCGAGCAGTACTTC
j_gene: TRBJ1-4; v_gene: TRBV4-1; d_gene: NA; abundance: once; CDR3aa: CASSPTEATNEKLFF; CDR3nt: TGCGCCAGCAGCCCGACAGAAGCAACTAATGAAAAACTGTTTTTT
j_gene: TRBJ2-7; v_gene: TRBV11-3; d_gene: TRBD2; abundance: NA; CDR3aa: CASSLEGTSSSYEQYF; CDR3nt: TGTGCCAGCAGCTTAGAAGGGACTAGCAGCTCCTACGAGCAGTACTTC
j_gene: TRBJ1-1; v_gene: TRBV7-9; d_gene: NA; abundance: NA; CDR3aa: CASSPGFEAFF; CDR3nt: TGTGCCAGCAGCCCCGGGTTTGAAGCTTTCTTT
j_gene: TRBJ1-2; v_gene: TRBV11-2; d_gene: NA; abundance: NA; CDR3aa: CASRPGTTEVYGYTF; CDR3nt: TGTGCCAGCAGGCCCGGGACAACGGAGGTCTATGGCTACACCTTC
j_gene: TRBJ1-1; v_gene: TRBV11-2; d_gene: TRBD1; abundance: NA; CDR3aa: CASSLARQGREWNTEAFF; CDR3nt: TGTGCCAGCAGCTTAGCGAGACAGGGGAGGGAATGGAACACTGAAGCTTTCTTT
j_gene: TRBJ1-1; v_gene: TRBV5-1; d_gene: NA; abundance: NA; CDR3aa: CASSFDSANTEAFF; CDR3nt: TGCGCCAGCAGCTTCGACAGTGCTAACACTGAAGCTTTCTTT
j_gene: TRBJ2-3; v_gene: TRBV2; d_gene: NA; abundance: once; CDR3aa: CASSPVRGADGTQYF; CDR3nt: TGTGCCAGCAGCCCTGTTCGGGGGGCGGATGGGACGCAGTATTTT
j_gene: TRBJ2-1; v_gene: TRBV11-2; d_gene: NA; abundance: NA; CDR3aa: CASSPLSYNEQFF; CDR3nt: TGTGCCAGCAGCCCCCTATCTTACAATGAGCAGTTCTTC
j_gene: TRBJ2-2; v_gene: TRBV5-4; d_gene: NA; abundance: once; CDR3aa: CASSLQLANTGELFF; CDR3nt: TGTGCCAGCAGCTTGCAACTAGCGAACACCGGGGAGCTGTTTTTT
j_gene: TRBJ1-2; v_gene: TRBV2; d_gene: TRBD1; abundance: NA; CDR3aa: CASSPDRGRVGYTF; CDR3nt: TGTGCCAGCAGTCCCGACAGGGGGCGTGTTGGCTACACCTTC
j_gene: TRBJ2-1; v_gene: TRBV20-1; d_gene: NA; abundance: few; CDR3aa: CSADFGEQFF; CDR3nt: TGCAGTGCTGACTTCGGTGAGCAGTTCTTC
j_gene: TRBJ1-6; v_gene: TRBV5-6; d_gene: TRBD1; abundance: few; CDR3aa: CASSQGQGENSPLHF; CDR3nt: TGTGCCAGCAGCCAAGGACAGGGTGAAAATTCACCCCTCCACTTT
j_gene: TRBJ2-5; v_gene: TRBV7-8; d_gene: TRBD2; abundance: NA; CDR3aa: CASSLVASGSAETQYF; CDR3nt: TGTGCCAGCAGCTTAGTTGCTAGCGGGAGTGCAGAGACCCAGTACTTC
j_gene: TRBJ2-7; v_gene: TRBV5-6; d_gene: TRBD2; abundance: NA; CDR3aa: CASSLASGDSYEQYF; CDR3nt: TGTGCCAGCAGCTTGGCTAGCGGGGACTCCTACGAGCAGTACTTC
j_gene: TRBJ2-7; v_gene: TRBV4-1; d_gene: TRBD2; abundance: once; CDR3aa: CASSQAPSGAYEQYF; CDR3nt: TGCGCCAGCAGCCAAGCTCCTAGCGGAGCCTACGAGCAGTACTTC
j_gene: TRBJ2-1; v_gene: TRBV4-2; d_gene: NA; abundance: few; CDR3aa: CASSQESLPGTAYNEQFF; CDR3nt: TGTGCCAGCAGCCAAGAATCGCTACCGGGTACCGCTTACAATGAGCAGTTCTTC
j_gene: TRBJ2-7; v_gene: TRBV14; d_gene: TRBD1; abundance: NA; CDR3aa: CASSHGQGYEQYF; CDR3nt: TGTGCCAGCAGCCATGGACAGGGCTACGAGCAGTACTTC
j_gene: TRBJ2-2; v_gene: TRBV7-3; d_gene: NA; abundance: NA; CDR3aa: CASSVQGIGGELFF; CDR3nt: TGTGCCAGCAGCGTACAGGGTATCGGCGGGGAGCTGTTTTTT
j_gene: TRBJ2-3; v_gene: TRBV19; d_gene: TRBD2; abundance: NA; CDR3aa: CASSAGAGDTQYF; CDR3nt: TGTGCCAGTAGTGCGGGAGCAGGGGATACGCAGTATTTT
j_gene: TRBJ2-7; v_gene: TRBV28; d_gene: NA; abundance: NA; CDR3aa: CASREYPSLVYF; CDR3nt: TGTGCCAGCAGAGAATACCCTAGCCTGGTGTACTTC
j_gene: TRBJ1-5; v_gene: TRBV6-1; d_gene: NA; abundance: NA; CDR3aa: CASSQGQPYSNQPQHF; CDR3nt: TGTGCCAGCAGTCAAGGACAGCCGTATAGCAATCAGCCCCAGCATTTT
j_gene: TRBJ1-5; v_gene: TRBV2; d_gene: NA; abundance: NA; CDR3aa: CASRWGNNQPQHF; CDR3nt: TGTGCCAGCAGGTGGGGCAACAATCAGCCCCAGCATTTT
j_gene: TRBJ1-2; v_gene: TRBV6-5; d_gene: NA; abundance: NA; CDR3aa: CASSYDSGTHYGYTF; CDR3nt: TGTGCCAGCAGTTACGACTCCGGGACACACTATGGCTACACCTTC
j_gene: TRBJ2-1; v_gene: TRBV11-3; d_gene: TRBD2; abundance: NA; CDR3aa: CASSKPGTSGFGQFF; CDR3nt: TGTGCCAGCAGCAAACCCGGGACTAGCGGTTTTGGGCAGTTCTTC
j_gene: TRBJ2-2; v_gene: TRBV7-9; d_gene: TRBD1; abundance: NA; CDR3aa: CASSLRQGNTGELFF; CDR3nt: TGTGCCAGCAGCCTTAGACAGGGAAACACCGGGGAGCTGTTTTTT
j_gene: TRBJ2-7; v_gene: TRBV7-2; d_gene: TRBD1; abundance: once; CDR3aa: CASSLVGDRDSYEQYF; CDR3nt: TGTGCCAGCAGCTTAGTTGGGGACAGGGACTCCTACGAGCAGTACTTC
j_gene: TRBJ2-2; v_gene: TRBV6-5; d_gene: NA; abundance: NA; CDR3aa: CASSYVSGTSTGELFF; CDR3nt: TGTGCCAGCAGTTACGTCTCCGGGACAAGCACCGGGGAGCTGTTTTTT
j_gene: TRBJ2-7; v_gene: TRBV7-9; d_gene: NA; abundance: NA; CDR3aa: CASSLLGGGPYEQYF; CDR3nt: TGTGCCAGCAGCTTATTGGGCGGAGGTCCCTACGAGCAGTACTTC
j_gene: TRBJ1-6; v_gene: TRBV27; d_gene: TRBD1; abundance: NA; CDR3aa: CASRSFGQGRSPLHF; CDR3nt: TGTGCCAGCAGGTCTTTTGGACAGGGGCGATCACCCCTCCACTTT
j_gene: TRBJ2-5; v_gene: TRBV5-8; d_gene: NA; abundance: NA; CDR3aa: CASSLEGRMGETQYF; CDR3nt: TGTGCCAGCAGCTTGGAGGGGCGCATGGGAGAGACCCAGTACTTC
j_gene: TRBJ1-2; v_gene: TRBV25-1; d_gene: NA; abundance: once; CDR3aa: CASREGYGYTF; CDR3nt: TGTGCCAGCAGAGAGGGCTATGGCTACACCTTC